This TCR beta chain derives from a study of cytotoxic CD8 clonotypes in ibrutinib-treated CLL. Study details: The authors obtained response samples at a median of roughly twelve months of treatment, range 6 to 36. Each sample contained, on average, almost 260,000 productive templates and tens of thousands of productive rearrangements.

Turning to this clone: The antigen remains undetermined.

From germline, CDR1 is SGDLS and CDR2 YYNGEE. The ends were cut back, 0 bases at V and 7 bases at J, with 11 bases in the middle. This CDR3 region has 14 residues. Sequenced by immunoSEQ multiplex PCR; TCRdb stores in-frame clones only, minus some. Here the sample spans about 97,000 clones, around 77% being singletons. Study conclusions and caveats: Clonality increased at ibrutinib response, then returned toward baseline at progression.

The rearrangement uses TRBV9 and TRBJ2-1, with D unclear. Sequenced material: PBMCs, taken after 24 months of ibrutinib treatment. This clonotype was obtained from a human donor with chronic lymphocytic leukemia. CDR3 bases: TGTGCCAGCAGCGTAGGTCCCTCTGGGAATGAGCAGTTCTTC. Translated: CASSVGPSGNEQFF.